Following are 10 T cell receptor beta chains from one sample sequenced in a study of radiation and T cells in renal cell carcinoma. Libraries were prepared by immunoSEQ multiplex PCR; TCRdb keeps only in-frame clonotypes and omits some of them. Here the sample spans 140,000 to 150,000 clones, about 88% being singletons. The sample's time point: baseline pretreatment blood. Treatment in this sample: 15 Gy SBRT to primary tumor, nephrectomy 4 weeks later. The sample was blood, taken from a patient whose treatment included radiotherapy and nephrectomy. These receptors were collected from a woman aged 70-85 years with renal cell carcinoma.

V and J are TRBV4-2 and TRBJ1-2; maybe TRBD1 (5 bases). CDR3 length: 15 residues. The V gene's germline CDR1 is LGHNA and CDR2 YNFKEQ. V dropped 1 base and J dropped 0 bases, with 9 bases sitting between them. The CDR3 region has the DNA TGTGCCAGCAGCCAAGGCTCAGGGTCTAACTATGGCTACACCTTC. As protein: CASSQGSGSNYGYTF.

The V gene is TRBV6-5, the J gene TRBJ2-5; D possibly corresponds to TRBD2 (6 bases). Trimming left V 2 bases short and J 0 bases short, with 13 bases between. Per germline, CDR1 MNHEY and CDR2 SVGAGI. This CDR3 region has 16 residues. The CDR3 DNA reads as TGTGCCAGCAGTTACGTCGGGACTTCGTACCAAGAGACCCAGTACTTC. This translates into CASSYVGTSYQETQYF.

This chain links TRBV21-1 with TRBJ1-1; the table gives TRBD1 as D, unverified against the DNA. TRBV21-1 is described as a pseudogene. The CDR3 covers 12 residues. Written as DNA, the CDR3 is TGTGCCAGCGGGGACAGGGATACTGAAGCTTTCTTT. It specifies CASGDRDTEAFF.

J is TRBJ1-1 and V is TRBV10-2, with D possibly being TRBD1 (6 bases). V was cut by 0 bases and J by 5 bases, with 19 bases left in between. The CDR3 is 17 residues long. Germline CDR1 is WSHSY and CDR2 is SAAADI. The CDR3 reads CASSESVGGGGETEAFF. CDR3 bases: TGCGCCAGCAGTGAGTCGGTGGGGGGCGGGGGAGAAACTGAAGCTTTCTTT.

The rearrangement joins TRBV19 to TRBJ1-1; tentative D call: TRBD1 (6 bases). The CDR3 totals 16 residues. The V end was cut by 0 bases, the J end by 8 bases, with 19 bases between. Germline V gene lookup returns CDR1 LNHDA and CDR2 SQIVND (reference sequence). The CDR3 DNA follows: TGTGCCAGTAGTATAGATCCGGAAACCCCGGGACAAGAAGCTTTCTTT. It is translated as CASSIDPETPGQEAFF.

This clone was seen only a few times. This CDR3 is CASSKTGEQYF. The DNA of the CDR3 is TGTGCCAGCAGCAAGACAGGGGAGCAGTACTTC. The chain combines TRBV7-9 with TRBJ2-7; 7 bases fit TRBD1. The CDR3 covers 11 residues. With V trimmed by 5 bases and J by 7 bases, 2 bases remained unmatched. Germline assignment: CDR1 SEHNR and CDR2 FQNEAQ (reference sequence).

The chain is built from TRBV2 and TRBJ1-6; D uncertain. V gave up 8 bases and J gave up 4 bases, with 12 bases separating them. CDR1 is SNHLY and CDR2 is FYNNEI in the germline V gene. This CDR3 has 14 amino acids. The CDR3 sequence is CASLEDSYNSPLHF. CDR3 nucleotide sequence: TGTGCCAGCTTGGAGGATTCTTATAATTCACCCCTCCACTTT.

The rearrangement joins TRBV29-1 to TRBJ1-2; 9 positions agree with TRBD1. The CDR3 has 13 amino acids. Germline V gene lookup returns CDR1 SQVTM and CDR2 ANQGSEA. Trimming took 8 bases from V and 8 from J; bases not matched to a gene: 12. As DNA, the CDR3 is TGCAGCACTCGCGACAGGGGGAAATACGGCTACACCTTC. It translates to CSTRDRGKYGYTF.

The chain has TRBV15 and TRBJ2-1, with D unclear. The V end was cut by 5 bases, the J end by 6 bases, with 11 bases between. Germline V gene lookup returns CDR1 LNHNV and CDR2 YYDKDF (reference sequence). This CDR3 region has 13 residues. The CDR3 DNA is TGTGCCACCAGCCCTCGGACCTCCAATGAGCAGTTCTTC. Amino acids: CATSPRTSNEQFF.

This clone was detected once. In nucleotides, the CDR3 is TGTGCCAGTAGTATGACAGGGTTCCCCTATGGCTACACCTTC. It specifies CASSMTGFPYGYTF. This chain uses TRBV19 with TRBJ1-2, with 7 bases matching TRBD1. Germline lookup yields CDR1 LNHDA and CDR2 SQIVND (reference sequence). Trimming took 3 bases from V and 4 from J; bases not matched to a gene: 5. The length of the CDR3 is 14 residues.